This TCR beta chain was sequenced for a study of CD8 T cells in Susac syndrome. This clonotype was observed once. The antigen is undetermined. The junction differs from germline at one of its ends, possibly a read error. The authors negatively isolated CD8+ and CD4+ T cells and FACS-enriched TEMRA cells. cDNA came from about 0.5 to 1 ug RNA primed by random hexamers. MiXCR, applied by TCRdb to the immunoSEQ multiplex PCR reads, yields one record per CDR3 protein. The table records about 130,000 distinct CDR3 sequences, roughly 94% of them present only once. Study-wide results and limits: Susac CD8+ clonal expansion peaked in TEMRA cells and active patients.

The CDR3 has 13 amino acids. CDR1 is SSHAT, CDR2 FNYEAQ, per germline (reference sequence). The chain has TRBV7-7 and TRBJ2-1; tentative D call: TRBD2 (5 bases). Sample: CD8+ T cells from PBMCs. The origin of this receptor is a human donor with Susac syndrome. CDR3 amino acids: CASSLESGDEQFF. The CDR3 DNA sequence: TGTGCTAGCAGCTTAGAGAGCGGTGATGAGCAGTTCTTC.